The present entry profiles one TCR beta chain with its context. Its specific antigen is unknown. The sample holds no much larger clone one base away, and base qualities are not on file. This entry belongs to a study of OX40 agonist ivuxolimab in advanced cancers. Context from the whole study: Ivuxolimab was a fully human IgG2 agonistic monoclonal antibody targeting the costimulatory receptor OX40 (CD134). Intravenous ivuxolimab was administered to patients every 2 weeks at six dose levels: 0.01, 0.1, 0.3, 1.5, 3 and 10 mg/kg. Among the roughly 52 dose-escalation patients, some 19 had hepatocellular carcinoma, roughly 15 melanoma, 9 renal cell carcinoma and 9 head and neck cancer. In the dose-escalation cohort, roughly 82% of patients were male, and the mean age was roughly 60 years with a range of about 20 to 90. Patients were allowed to have had prior anti-PD-1, anti-PD-L1 or anti-CTLA-4 therapy, and 40% of the dose-escalation patients had been treated with checkpoint inhibitors. Partial responses occurred in three dose-escalation patients, of whom one had hepatocellular carcinoma and two had cutaneous melanoma. The purpose of peripheral TCRbeta sequencing was to test whether ivuxolimab changed TCR sequence diversity and led to clonal T-cell expansion. The monotherapy dose-escalation portion (N of about 47 patients) of the phase I ivuxolimab trial is reported in the paper. The paper's findings and limits, for the study overall: Partial responders in the 0.1-3.0 mg/kg groups had among the lowest normalized peripheral clonal expansion, especially among CD8+ T cells. At doses from 0.1 to 3.0 mg/kg, clonal expansion was seen in both CD4+ and CD8+ blood T cells between baseline and week 6. After ivuxolimab, CD8+ T cells had more expanded clones than CD4+ T cells on average. The antigen specificity of the clonally expanded peripheral T cells was not determined. Low levels of normalized T-cell clonal expansion were also seen in some nonresponding patients.

To sequence the TCRbeta CDR3 region, genomic DNA was isolated from the sorted cells. The immunoSEQ Assay was used to sequence the TCRbeta CDR3 regions. TCRdb provides this immuneACCESS table in a form limited to in-frame rearrangements. Some clones are lacking; in checked studies, under half of them reflect an unresolved V gene, and why the rest are absent is not known. The sample data list 55,000 to 80,000 clones, and more than 65% of these were observed just once. Clones ranked in the top ten supply 5% to 6% of the sample. Patients with autoimmune disease history or receiving systemic immunosuppression were excluded from the trial. Peripheral blood for TCR sequencing was collected from all dose cohorts at baseline, on cycle 4 day 1, and on cycle 7 day 1. Samples were obtained from an open-label, multicenter, first-in-human phase I dose-escalation trial of ivuxolimab. Adults with locally advanced or metastatic melanoma, renal cell carcinoma, hepatocellular carcinoma or head and neck squamous cell carcinoma were enrolled in the trial. CD4+ and CD8+ T cells were sorted separately from peripheral blood before TCR sequencing.

The CDR3 has 13 amino acids, counting the end cysteine and valine. Only CDR3 DNA remains: 39 bases, in frame from the first base. The germline V gene specifies MNHNS as CDR1 and SASEGT as CDR2. The germline V and J ends show losses of 4 bases and 7 bases respectively, and no gene match explains 3 bases of the junction. Here the chain combines TRBV6-1 and TRBJ2-7; the central 11 bases match TRBD1. This specimen consisted of CD4+ or CD8+ T cells sorted from blood, obtained in a trial of the OX40 agonist ivuxolimab. This TCR derives from an adult with an advanced solid tumor such as melanoma, head and neck, liver or kidney cancer. The nucleotide sequence reads TGTGCCAGCAGTGCCGGGACAGGGGGAGAGCAGTACGTC. Translation gives CASSAGTGGEQYV.